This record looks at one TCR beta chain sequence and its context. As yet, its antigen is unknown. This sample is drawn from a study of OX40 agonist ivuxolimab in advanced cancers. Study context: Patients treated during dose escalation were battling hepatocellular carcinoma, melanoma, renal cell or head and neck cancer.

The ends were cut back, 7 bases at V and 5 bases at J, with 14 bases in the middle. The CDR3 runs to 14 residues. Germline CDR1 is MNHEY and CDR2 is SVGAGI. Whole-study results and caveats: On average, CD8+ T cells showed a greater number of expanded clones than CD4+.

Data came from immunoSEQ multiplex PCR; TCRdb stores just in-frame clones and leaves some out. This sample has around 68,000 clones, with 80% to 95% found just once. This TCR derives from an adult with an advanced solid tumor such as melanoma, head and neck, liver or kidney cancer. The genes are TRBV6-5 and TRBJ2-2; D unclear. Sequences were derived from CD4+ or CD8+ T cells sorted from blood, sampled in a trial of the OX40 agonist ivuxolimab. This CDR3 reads CASNSDLGTGELFF. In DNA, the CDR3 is TGTGCCAGCAACTCTGATTTGGGGACCGGGGAGCTGTTTTTT.